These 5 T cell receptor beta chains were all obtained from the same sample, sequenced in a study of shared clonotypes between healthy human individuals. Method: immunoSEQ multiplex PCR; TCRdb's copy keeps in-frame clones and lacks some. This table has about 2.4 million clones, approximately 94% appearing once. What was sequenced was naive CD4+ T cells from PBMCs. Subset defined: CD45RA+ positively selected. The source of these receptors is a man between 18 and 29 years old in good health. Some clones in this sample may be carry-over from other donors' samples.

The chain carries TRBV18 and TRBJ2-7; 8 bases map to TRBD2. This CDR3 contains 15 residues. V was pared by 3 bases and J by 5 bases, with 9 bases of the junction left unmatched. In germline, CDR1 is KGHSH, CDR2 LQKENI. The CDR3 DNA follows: TGTGCCAGCTCACCCCCCGGGACTAGACGGGACGAGCAGTACTTC. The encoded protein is CASSPPGTRRDEQYF.

CDR3 loop: CAWNVLGTGELFF. Written as DNA, the CDR3 is TGTGCCTGGAACGTGCTCGGGACAGGGGAGCTGTTTTTT. This chain links TRBV30 with TRBJ2-2; perhaps TRBD1 as D (6 bases). V lost 4 bases and J lost 8, with 14 bases in between. CDR3 length: 13 residues. Per the germline V gene, CDR1 is GTSNPN and CDR2 is SVGIG (reference sequence). The whole variable domain, remainder taken from reference TRBV30 and TRBJ2-2, is SQTIHQWPATLVQPVGSPLSLECTVEGTSNPNLYWYRQAAGRGLQLLFYSVGIGQISSEVPQNLSASRPQDRQFILSSKKLLLSDSGFYLCAWNVLGTGELFFGEGSRLTVL.

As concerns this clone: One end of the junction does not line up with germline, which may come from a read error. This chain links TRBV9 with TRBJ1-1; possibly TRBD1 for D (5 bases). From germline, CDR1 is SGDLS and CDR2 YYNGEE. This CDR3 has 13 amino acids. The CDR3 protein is CASSLTGTGDMIF. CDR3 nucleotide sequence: TGTGCCAGCAGTTTAACCGGGACGGGGGATATGATCTTT.

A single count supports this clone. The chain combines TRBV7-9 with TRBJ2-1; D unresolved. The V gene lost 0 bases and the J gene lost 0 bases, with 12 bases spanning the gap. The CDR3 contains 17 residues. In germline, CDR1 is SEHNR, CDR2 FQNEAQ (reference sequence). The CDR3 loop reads CASSLARVVSSYNEQFF. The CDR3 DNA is TGTGCCAGCAGCTTAGCCCGGGTGGTTAGCTCCTACAATGAGCAGTTCTTC.

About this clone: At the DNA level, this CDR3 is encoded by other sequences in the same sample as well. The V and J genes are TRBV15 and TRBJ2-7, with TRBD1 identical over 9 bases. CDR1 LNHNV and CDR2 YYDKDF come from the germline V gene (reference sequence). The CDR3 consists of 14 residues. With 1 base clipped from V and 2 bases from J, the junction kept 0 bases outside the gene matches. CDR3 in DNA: TGTGCCACCAGCAGAGGACAGGGGGCCTACGAGCAGTACTTC. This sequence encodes CATSRGQGAYEQYF.